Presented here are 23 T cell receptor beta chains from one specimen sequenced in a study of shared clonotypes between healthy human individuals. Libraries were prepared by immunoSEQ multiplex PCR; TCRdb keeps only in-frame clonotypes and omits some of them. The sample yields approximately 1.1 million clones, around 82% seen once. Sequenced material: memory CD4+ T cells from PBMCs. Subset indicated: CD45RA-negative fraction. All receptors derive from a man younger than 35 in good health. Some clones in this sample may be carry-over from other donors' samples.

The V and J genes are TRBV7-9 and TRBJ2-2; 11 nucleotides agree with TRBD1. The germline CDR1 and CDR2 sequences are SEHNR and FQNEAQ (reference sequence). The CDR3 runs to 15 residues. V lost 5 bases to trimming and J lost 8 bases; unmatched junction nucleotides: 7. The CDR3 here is CASSAGTGGIGELFF. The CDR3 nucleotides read TGTGCCAGCAGCGCCGGGACAGGGGGAATAGGGGAGCTGTTTTTT.

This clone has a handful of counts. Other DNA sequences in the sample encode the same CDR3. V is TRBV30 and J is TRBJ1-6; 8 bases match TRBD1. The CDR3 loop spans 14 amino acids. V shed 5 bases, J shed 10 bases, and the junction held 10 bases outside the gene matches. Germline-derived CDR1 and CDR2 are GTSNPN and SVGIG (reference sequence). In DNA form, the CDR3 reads TGTGCCTGGTCCCTCGGACAGGGCGGATCACCCCTCCACTTT. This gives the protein CAWSLGQGGSPLHF.

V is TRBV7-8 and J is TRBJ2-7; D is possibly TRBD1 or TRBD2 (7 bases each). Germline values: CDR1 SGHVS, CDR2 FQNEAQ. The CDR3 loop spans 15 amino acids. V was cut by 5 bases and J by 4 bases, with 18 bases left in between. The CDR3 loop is CASSPGGASGYEQYF. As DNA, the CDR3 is TGTGCCAGCAGCCCAGGGGGGGCTAGCGGTTACGAGCAGTACTTC. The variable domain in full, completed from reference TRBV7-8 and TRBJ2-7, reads GAGVSQSPRYKVAKRGQDVALRCDPISGHVSLFWYQQALGQGPEFLTYFQNEAQLDKSGLPSDRFFAERPEGSVSTLKIQRTQQEDSAVYLCASSPGGASGYEQYFGPGTRLTVT.

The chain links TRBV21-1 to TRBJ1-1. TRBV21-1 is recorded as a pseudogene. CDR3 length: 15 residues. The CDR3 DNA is TGTGCCAGCAGCAATGGGATTAGGGCTGACACTGAAGCTTTCTTT. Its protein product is CASSNGIRADTEAFF.

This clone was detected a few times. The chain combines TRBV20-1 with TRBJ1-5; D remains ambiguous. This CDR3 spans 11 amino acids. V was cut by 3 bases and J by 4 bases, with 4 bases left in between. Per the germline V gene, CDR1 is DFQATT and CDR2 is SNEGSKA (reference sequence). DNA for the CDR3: TGCAGTGCTAGGGATAATCAGCCCCAGCATTTT. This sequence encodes CSARDNQPQHF.

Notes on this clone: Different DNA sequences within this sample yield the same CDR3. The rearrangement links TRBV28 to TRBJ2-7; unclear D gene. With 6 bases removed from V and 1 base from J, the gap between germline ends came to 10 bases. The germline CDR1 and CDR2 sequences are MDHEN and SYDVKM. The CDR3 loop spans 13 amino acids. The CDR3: CASSPLLSYEQYF. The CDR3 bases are TGTGCCAGCAGCCCGCTACTGTCCTACGAGCAGTACTTC.

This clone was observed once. CDR3: CAWNERFGTEAFF. CDR3 coding DNA: TGTGCCTGGAACGAGAGATTCGGGACTGAAGCTTTCTTT. The rearrangement uses TRBV30 and TRBJ1-1; D gene uncertain. The CDR3 length is 13 residues. CDR1 is GTSNPN, CDR2 SVGIG, per germline (reference sequence). The germline V and J ends were trimmed by 4 bases and 5 bases, with 14 bases remaining between them.

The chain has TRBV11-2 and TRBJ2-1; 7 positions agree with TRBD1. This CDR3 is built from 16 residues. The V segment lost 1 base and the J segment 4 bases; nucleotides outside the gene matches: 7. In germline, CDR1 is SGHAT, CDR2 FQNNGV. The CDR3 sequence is CASSLVGTAIYNEQFF. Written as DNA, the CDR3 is TGTGCCAGCAGCTTAGTGGGGACAGCAATTTACAATGAGCAGTTCTTC.

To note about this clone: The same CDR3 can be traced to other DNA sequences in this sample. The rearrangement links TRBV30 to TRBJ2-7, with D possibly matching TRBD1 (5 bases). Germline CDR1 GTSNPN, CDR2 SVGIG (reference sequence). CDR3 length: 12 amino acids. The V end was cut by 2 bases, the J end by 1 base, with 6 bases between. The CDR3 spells CAWSSGSYEQYF. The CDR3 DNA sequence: TGTGCCTGGAGTTCAGGGTCCTACGAGCAGTACTTC.

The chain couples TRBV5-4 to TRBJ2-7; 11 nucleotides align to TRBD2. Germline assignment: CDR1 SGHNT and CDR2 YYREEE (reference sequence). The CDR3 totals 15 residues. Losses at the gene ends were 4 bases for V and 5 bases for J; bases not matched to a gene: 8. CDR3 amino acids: CASSDRTSGLNEQYF. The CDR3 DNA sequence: TGTGCCAGCAGCGATCGGACTAGCGGGTTAAACGAGCAGTACTTC.

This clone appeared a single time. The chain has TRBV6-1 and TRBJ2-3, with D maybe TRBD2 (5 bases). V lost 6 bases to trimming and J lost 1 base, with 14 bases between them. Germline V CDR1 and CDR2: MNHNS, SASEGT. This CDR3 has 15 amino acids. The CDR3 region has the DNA TGTGCCAGCAGATCATCCCAGAGGGGCACAGATACGCAGTATTTT. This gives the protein CASRSSQRGTDTQYF.

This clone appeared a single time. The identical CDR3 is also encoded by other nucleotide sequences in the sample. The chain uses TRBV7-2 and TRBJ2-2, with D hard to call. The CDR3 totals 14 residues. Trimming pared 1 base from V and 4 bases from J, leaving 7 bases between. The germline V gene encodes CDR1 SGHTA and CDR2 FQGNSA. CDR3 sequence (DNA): TGTGCCAGCAGCTTAGTTCCGGGCACCGGGGAGCTGTTTTTT. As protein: CASSLVPGTGELFF.

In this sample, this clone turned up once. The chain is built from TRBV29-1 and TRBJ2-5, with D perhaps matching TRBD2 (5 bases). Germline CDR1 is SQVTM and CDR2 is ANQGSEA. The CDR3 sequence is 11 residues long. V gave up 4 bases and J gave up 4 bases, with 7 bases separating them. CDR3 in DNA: TGCAGCGTTGCAGGACTAGAGACCCAGTACTTC. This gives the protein CSVAGLETQYF.

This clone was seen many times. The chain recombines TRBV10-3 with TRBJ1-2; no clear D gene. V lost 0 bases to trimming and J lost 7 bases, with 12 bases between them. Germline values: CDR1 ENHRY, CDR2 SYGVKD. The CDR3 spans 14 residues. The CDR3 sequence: CAISESRVAGGYTF. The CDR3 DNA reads TGTGCCATCAGTGAGTCGAGGGTAGCGGGTGGCTACACCTTC.

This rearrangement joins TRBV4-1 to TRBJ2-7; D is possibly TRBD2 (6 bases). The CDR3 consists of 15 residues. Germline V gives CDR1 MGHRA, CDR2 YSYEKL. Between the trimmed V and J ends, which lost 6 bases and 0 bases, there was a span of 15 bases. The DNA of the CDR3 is TGCGCCAGCAGAAACCCCCGGGGGAGCTCCTACGAGCAGTACTTC. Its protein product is CASRNPRGSSYEQYF.

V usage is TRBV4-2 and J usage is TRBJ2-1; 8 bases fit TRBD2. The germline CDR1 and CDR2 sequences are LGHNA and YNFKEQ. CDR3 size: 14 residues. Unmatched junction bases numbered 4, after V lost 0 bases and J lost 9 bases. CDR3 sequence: CASSQEDSGIEQFF. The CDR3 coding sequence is TGTGCCAGCAGCCAAGAGGATAGCGGGATTGAGCAGTTCTTC.

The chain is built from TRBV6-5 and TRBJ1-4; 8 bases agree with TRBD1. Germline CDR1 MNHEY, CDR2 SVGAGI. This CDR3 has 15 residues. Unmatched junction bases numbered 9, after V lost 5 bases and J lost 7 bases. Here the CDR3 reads CASSRRTGQGEKLFF. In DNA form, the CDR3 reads TGTGCCAGCAGTAGACGGACAGGGCAGGGTGAAAAACTGTTTTTT.

CDR3 sequence (DNA): TGTGCCAGCAGTTCCCCCCGGGGGAGACAAGAGACCCAGTACTTC. Translated, it gives CASSSPRGRQETQYF. The V call is TRBV28, the J call TRBJ2-5; tentative D call: TRBD2 (6 bases). CDR3 length: 15 residues. The germline gives CDR1 MDHEN, CDR2 SYDVKM. The V gene lost 4 bases and the J gene lost 2 bases, with 14 bases spanning the gap.

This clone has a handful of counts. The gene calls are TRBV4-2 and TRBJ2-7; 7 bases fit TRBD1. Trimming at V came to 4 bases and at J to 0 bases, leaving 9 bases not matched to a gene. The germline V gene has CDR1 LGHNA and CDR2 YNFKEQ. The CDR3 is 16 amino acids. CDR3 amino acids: CASSRTRTGSSYEQYF. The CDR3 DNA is TGTGCCAGCAGCCGGACTCGGACAGGTAGCTCCTACGAGCAGTACTTC.

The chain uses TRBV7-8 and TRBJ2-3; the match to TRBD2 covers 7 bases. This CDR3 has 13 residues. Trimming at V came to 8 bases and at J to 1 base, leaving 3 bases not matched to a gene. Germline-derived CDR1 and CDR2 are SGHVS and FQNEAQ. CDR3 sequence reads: CASGGDRTDTQYF. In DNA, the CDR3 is TGTGCCAGCGGGGGGGACCGCACAGATACGCAGTATTTT.

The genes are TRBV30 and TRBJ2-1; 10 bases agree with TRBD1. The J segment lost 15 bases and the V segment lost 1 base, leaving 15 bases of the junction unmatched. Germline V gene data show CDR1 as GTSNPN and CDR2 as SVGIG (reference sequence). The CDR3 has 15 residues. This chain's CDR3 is CAWSAYRNDRTGGFF. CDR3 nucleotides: TGTGCCTGGAGTGCTTACCGAAATGACAGGACAGGGGGGTTCTTC.

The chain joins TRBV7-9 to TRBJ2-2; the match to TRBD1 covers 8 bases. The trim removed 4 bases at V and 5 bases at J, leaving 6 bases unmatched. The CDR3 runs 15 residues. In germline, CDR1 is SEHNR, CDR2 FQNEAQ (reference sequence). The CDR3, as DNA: TGTGCCAGCAGCTCCTGGGACAGGCCAACCGGGGAGCTGTTTTTT. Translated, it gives CASSSWDRPTGELFF. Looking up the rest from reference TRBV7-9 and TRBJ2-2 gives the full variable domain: DTGVSQNPRHKITKRGQNVTFRCDPISEHNRLYWYRQTLGQGPEFLTYFQNEAQLEKSRLLSDRFSAERPKGSFSTLEIQRTEQGDSAMYLCASSSWDRPTGELFFGEGSRLTVL.

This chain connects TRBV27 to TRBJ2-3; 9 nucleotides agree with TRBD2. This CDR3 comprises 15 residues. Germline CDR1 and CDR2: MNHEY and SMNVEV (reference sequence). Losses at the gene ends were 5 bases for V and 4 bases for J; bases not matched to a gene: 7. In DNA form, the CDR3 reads TGTGCCAGCAGTCTGGGACTAGCCGCGGCAGATACGCAGTATTTT. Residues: CASSLGLAAADTQYF.